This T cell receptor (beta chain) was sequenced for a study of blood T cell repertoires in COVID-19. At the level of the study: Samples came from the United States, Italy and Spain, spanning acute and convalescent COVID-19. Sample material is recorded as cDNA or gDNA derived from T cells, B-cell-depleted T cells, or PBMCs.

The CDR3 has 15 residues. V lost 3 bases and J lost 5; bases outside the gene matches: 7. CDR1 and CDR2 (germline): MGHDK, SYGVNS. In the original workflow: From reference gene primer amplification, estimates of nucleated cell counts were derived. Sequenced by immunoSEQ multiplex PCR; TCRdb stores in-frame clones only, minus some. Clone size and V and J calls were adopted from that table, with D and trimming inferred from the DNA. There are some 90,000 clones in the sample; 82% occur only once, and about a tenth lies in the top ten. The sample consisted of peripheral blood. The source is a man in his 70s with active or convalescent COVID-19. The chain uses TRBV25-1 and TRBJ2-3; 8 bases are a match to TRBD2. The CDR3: CASSERGAGKDTQYF. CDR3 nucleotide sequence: TGTGCCAGCAGTGAGCGGGGGGCGGGGAAAGATACGCAGTATTTT.